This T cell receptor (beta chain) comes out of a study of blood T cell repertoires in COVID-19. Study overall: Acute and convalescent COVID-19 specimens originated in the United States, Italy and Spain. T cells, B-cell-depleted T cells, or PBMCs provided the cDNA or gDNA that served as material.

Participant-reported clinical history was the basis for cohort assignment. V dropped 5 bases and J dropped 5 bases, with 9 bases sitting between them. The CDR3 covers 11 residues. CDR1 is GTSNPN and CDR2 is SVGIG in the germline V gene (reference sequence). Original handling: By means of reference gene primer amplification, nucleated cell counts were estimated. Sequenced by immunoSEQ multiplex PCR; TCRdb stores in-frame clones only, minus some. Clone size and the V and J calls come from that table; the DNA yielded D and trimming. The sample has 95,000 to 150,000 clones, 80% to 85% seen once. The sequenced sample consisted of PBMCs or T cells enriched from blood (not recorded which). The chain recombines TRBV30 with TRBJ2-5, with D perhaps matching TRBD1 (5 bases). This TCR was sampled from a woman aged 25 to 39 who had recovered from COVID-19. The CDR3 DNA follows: TGTGCCTGGCAGGGTACGGAGACCCAGTACTTC. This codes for CAWQGTETQYF.